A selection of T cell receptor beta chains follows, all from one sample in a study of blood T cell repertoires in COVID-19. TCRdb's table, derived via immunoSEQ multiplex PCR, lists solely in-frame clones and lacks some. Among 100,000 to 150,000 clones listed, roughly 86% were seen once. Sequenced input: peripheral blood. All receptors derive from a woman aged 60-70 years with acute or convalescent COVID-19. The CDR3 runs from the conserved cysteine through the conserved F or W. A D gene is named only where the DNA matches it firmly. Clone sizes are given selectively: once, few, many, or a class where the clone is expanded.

TGCAGCGTTGAAGGGGGGCACACTGAAGCTTTCTTT,CSVEGGHTEAFF,TRBV29-1,-,TRBJ1-1,-
TGTGCCAGCAGTTCCGCAGGGCTGAAAGCTTTCTTT,CASSSAGLKAFF,TRBV6-6,-,TRBJ1-1,-
TGCGCCAGCAGCCAAAGACAGGGAGGTAACAATTCACCCCTCCACTTT,CASSQRQGGNNSPLHF,TRBV4-1,TRBD1,TRBJ1-6,-
TGTGCCAGCAGCCGCATGGGGACTAGACCAACCTACGAGCAGTACTTC,CASSRMGTRPTYEQYF,TRBV5-6,TRBD2,TRBJ2-7,-
TGTGCCAGCAGCCAAGTACCCACCCGGGGGAACACTGAAGCTTTCTTT,CASSQVPTRGNTEAFF,TRBV3-1/TRBV3-2,-,TRBJ1-1,-
TGTGCCAGCAGCCCGGGGGACTTTCTACAAGAGACCCAGTACTTC,CASSPGDFLQETQYF,TRBV3-1/TRBV3-2,-,TRBJ2-5,-
TGTGCCAGTAGTGTTCGGGGAGATGAGCAGTTCTTC,CASSVRGDEQFF,TRBV19,-,TRBJ2-1,-
TGTGCCAGCAGCCCCCAAATAGGTAGGCCAGGGAACACTGAAGCTTTCTTT,CASSPQIGRPGNTEAFF,TRBV13,-,TRBJ1-1,-
TGTGCCAGCAGCCACCAAGGAGCGGGAGGGCCCGATGAGCAGTTCTTC,CASSHQGAGGPDEQFF,TRBV14,TRBD2,TRBJ2-1,-
TGTGCCAGCAGTTTAGGACTAGTCGGCACGCAGTATTTT,CASSLGLVGTQYF,TRBV12-3/TRBV12-4,-,TRBJ2-3,-
TGCGCCAGCAGCCAAGAGGGACTAGGAGGGAATGAGCAGTTCTTC,CASSQEGLGGNEQFF,TRBV4-1,TRBD2,TRBJ2-1,-
TGCAGCGCCGAAGGGGGAAGTGAGCAGTTCTTC,CSAEGGSEQFF,TRBV29-1,-,TRBJ2-1,-
TGTGCCAGCAGTGCACCGACAGGGGGTAAACTGTTCTTC,CASSAPTGGKLFF,TRBV28,TRBD1,TRBJ2-1,few
TGTGCCAGCAGCGCCGGACTAGCGGTTTTCAATGAGCAGTTCTTC,CASSAGLAVFNEQFF,TRBV9,TRBD2,TRBJ2-1,-
TGCGCCAGCAGCTTGGGACAGAACATGAACACTGAAGCTTTCTTT,CASSLGQNMNTEAFF,TRBV5-1,-,TRBJ1-1,once
TGTGCCAGCAGGGCTAGCGGGAGCTACAATGAGCAGTTCTTC,CASRASGSYNEQFF,TRBV27,TRBD2,TRBJ2-1,-
TGTGCCAGCAGCGTAGGGGACAGGGTCTACAATGAGCAGTTCTTC,CASSVGDRVYNEQFF,TRBV9,TRBD1,TRBJ2-1,-
TGTGCCTGGAGTCAAGCATTCGAGCAGTACTTC,CAWSQAFEQYF,TRBV30,-,TRBJ2-7,-
TGTGCCAGCAGCCATGCGGGAGGAGAGGAGACCCAGTACTTC,CASSHAGGEETQYF,TRBV3-1/TRBV3-2,TRBD2,TRBJ2-5,-
TGCGCCAGCAGCGCAAGCGGGAGCTCCCTCACCGGGGAGCTGTTTTTT,CASSASGSSLTGELFF,TRBV4-1,TRBD2,TRBJ2-2,-
TGTGCCAGCTCACCACGTTCCGGAGGTTCAAATACGCAGTATTTT,CASSPRSGGSNTQYF,TRBV18,-,TRBJ2-3,-
TGTGCCAGCAGTCCTTTCACTGAAGCTTTCTTT,CASSPFTEAFF,TRBV12-3/TRBV12-4,-,TRBJ1-1,-
TGTGCCAGCTCACCATCGACAGACCTCTATGGCTACACCTTC,CASSPSTDLYGYTF,TRBV18,-,TRBJ1-2,-
TGTGCCAGCAGAGGCCAAGGGGTTTCGGGAGATACGCAGTATTTT,CASRGQGVSGDTQYF,TRBV2,-,TRBJ2-3,-
TGTGCCATCAGAATTAGCGGGAGTCATGAGCAGTTCTTC,CAIRISGSHEQFF,TRBV10-3,TRBD2,TRBJ2-1,once
TGTGCCAGTAGTATAACAACCACAAACTATGGCTACACCTTC,CASSITTTNYGYTF,TRBV19,-,TRBJ1-2,-
TGTGCCAGCAGTACGACTAGCTTCACCTACAATGAGCAGTTCTTC,CASSTTSFTYNEQFF,TRBV28,TRBD2,TRBJ2-1,-
TGTGCCAGCAGTTACCTCGCAGGCTCTGGAAACACCATATATTTT,CASSYLAGSGNTIYF,TRBV6-5,-,TRBJ1-3,-
TGTGCCAGCAGCTTAGGCCTACAGGACTATGGCTACACCTTC,CASSLGLQDYGYTF,TRBV13,-,TRBJ1-2,-
TGTGCCAGCGCAGAGGACACTTGGGGCGTGAAGACCCAGTACTTC,CASAEDTWGVKTQYF,TRBV6-5,-,TRBJ2-5,-
TGTGCCAGCAGCGTAGAGGGGGTTTGGGGCGGGGAGCTGTTTTTT,CASSVEGVWGGELFF,TRBV9,-,TRBJ2-2,once
TGTGCCAGCAGCTTTGGGGGGTCAGGAAACACCGGGGAGCTGTTTTTT,CASSFGGSGNTGELFF,TRBV5-4,-,TRBJ2-2,-
TGCGCCAGCAGCTTGGGACAGACGAACACTGAAGCTTTCTTT,CASSLGQTNTEAFF,TRBV5-1,-,TRBJ1-1,-
TGCGCCAGCACCGATTGGGACAGGGTAGGCACTGAAGCTTTCTTT,CASTDWDRVGTEAFF,TRBV5-1,TRBD1,TRBJ1-1,few
TGTGCCAGCGGAGTGGTGAATGAAAAACTGTTTTTT,CASGVVNEKLFF,TRBV28,-,TRBJ1-4,-
TGTGCCAGCAGCCTCGGGACTAGCGGAACCACTAGCACAGATACGCAGTATTTT,CASSLGTSGTTSTDTQYF,TRBV9,TRBD2,TRBJ2-3,-
TGTGCCAGCAGCAACCAGGGTCCAACTGAAGCTTTCTTT,CASSNQGPTEAFF,TRBV6-5,-,TRBJ1-1,few
TGTGCCAGCAGTTTAACGGGTCAGCCCCAGCATTTT,CASSLTGQPQHF,TRBV28,-,TRBJ1-5,once
TGTGCCAGCAGTTCTAATCCGGGAAACACCATATATTTT,CASSSNPGNTIYF,TRBV28,-,TRBJ1-3,-
TGTGCCAGCAGCCACCGCGGGAGGGCCGGGGGGAATGAGCAGTTCTTC,CASSHRGRAGGNEQFF,TRBV11-2,TRBD2,TRBJ2-1,-
TGCGCCAGCAGTGATCCGGGACTACCGTCAGATACGCAGTATTTT,CASSDPGLPSDTQYF,TRBV10-2,TRBD2,TRBJ2-3,-
TGTGCCAGCAGTGAGATAGACAGGGGGCGCGACTATGGCTACACCTTC,CASSEIDRGRDYGYTF,TRBV6-1,TRBD1,TRBJ1-2,-
TGTGCCAGCAGCTCAAATGTCGGGAGGGTGAACACCGGGGAGCTGTTTTTT,CASSSNVGRVNTGELFF,TRBV7-6,TRBD2,TRBJ2-2,-
TGTGCCAGCAGCCTAGACAGGGTTTCACCCCTCCACTTT,CASSLDRVSPLHF,TRBV5-4,TRBD1,TRBJ1-6,-
TGTGCCTGGAGTAGCTCGGATGAAAAACTGTTTTTT,CAWSSSDEKLFF,TRBV30,-,TRBJ1-4,-
TGCAGTGCTAGTGGGCTAGCGGGGGTCCAAGAGACCCAGTACTTC,CSASGLAGVQETQYF,TRBV20-1,TRBD2,TRBJ2-5,-
TGTGCCAGCTCACCGGTAACAGGGCACTCCACCGGGGAGCTGTTTTTT,CASSPVTGHSTGELFF,TRBV18,-,TRBJ2-2,-
TGTGCCTGGAGTCCTAGAGGACAGCGGGAAGCTTTCTTT,CAWSPRGQREAFF,TRBV30,-,TRBJ1-1,once
TGTGCCAGCAGCCCCGGGACAGGGGGCCAGACGAACTATGGCTACACCTTC,CASSPGTGGQTNYGYTF,TRBV16,TRBD1,TRBJ1-2,-
TGTGCCACCGAAGTCTCCGGGACAGGGAGAACTGAAGCTTTCTTT,CATEVSGTGRTEAFF,TRBV28,TRBD1,TRBJ1-1,once
TGTGCCAGCAGCTCCTTGATGACAGGGGGCGACTATGGCTACACCTTC,CASSSLMTGGDYGYTF,TRBV11-2,TRBD1,TRBJ1-2,once
TGCAGTGCTAGTTTTGGAGGCTACGATCAGCCCCAGCATTTT,CSASFGGYDQPQHF,TRBV20-1,-,TRBJ1-5,-